This is a list of T cell receptor beta chains from one sample in a study of blood T cell repertoires in COVID-19. TCRdb's copy holds only in-frame clones and misses some; the assay was immunoSEQ multiplex PCR. The sample includes under 150,000 clones, nearly 90% of them seen just once. The sample comprised peripheral blood. The source is a woman aged 70 to 79 who had recovered from COVID-19. Both conserved end residues are part of each CDR3. The D gene is left open where the match is weak. Clone size, where shown, is once, few, many, or a class for clones that have expanded.

j_call: TRBJ2-7; d_call: .; v_call: TRBV28; clone_size: .; cdr3_aa: CASSFTSSYEQYF; cdr3_nt: TGTGCCAGCAGTTTTACAAGCTCCTACGAGCAGTACTTC
j_call: TRBJ2-5; d_call: TRBD2; v_call: TRBV18; clone_size: .; cdr3_aa: CASSPGAITGLAGNLETQYF; cdr3_nt: TGTGCCAGCTCACCAGGAGCTATTACCGGACTAGCGGGCAACCTGGAGACCCAGTACTTC
j_call: TRBJ2-7; d_call: TRBD2; v_call: TRBV27; clone_size: .; cdr3_aa: CASSLKASGSGPYEQYF; cdr3_nt: TGTGCCAGCAGTTTGAAGGCTAGCGGGAGTGGTCCCTACGAGCAGTACTTC
j_call: TRBJ1-1; d_call: .; v_call: TRBV28; clone_size: .; cdr3_aa: CASSWTVPEAFF; cdr3_nt: TGTGCCAGCAGTTGGACAGTCCCTGAAGCTTTCTTT
j_call: TRBJ1-2; d_call: .; v_call: TRBV28; clone_size: .; cdr3_aa: CASSLRSGQGYTF; cdr3_nt: TGTGCCAGCAGTTTAAGGTCAGGTCAAGGCTACACCTTC
j_call: TRBJ2-5; d_call: TRBD2; v_call: TRBV28; clone_size: .; cdr3_aa: CASLGRGDQETQYF; cdr3_nt: TGTGCCTCGCTCGGGAGGGGGGACCAAGAGACCCAGTACTTC
j_call: TRBJ2-7; d_call: .; v_call: TRBV19; clone_size: .; cdr3_aa: CASSIEAAYEQYF; cdr3_nt: TGTGCCAGTAGTATCGAGGCCGCCTACGAGCAGTACTTC
j_call: TRBJ2-7; d_call: .; v_call: TRBV7-9; clone_size: .; cdr3_aa: CASSLGQGLYEQYF; cdr3_nt: TGTGCCAGCAGCTTAGGCCAGGGACTCTACGAGCAGTACTTC
j_call: TRBJ2-5; d_call: TRBD1; v_call: TRBV18; clone_size: .; cdr3_aa: CASSRQGAETQYF; cdr3_nt: TGTGCCAGCTCACGTCAGGGGGCAGAGACCCAGTACTTC
j_call: TRBJ2-3; d_call: .; v_call: TRBV27; clone_size: .; cdr3_aa: CASSTHRVDVADTQYF; cdr3_nt: TGTGCCAGCAGTACCCACAGGGTGGATGTGGCAGATACGCAGTATTTT
j_call: TRBJ2-2; d_call: TRBD1; v_call: TRBV4-3; clone_size: .; cdr3_aa: CASSQDGGQGRTGELFF; cdr3_nt: TGCGCCAGCAGCCAAGATGGCGGACAGGGAAGGACCGGGGAGCTGTTTTTT
j_call: TRBJ1-3; d_call: TRBD1; v_call: TRBV18; clone_size: .; cdr3_aa: CASSPGTGKGNTIYF; cdr3_nt: TGTGCCAGCTCACCGGGGACAGGGAAAGGAAACACCATATATTTT
j_call: TRBJ2-7; d_call: TRBD1; v_call: TRBV6-4; clone_size: .; cdr3_aa: CASPQDRGSSYEQYF; cdr3_nt: TGTGCCAGCCCTCAAGACAGGGGGAGTTCCTACGAGCAGTACTTC
j_call: TRBJ1-4; d_call: .; v_call: TRBV2; clone_size: once; cdr3_aa: CASTARGAGEKLFF; cdr3_nt: TGTGCCAGCACAGCTCGGGGGGCGGGTGAAAAACTGTTTTTT
j_call: TRBJ1-2; d_call: .; v_call: TRBV28; clone_size: .; cdr3_aa: CASSLGGGRYGYTF; cdr3_nt: TGTGCCAGCAGTTTAGGTGGGGGCCGCTATGGCTACACCTTC
j_call: TRBJ1-2; d_call: .; v_call: TRBV5-1; clone_size: once; cdr3_aa: CASSSGGGGYTF; cdr3_nt: TGCGCCAGCAGCTCGGGAGGGGGAGGCTACACCTTC
j_call: TRBJ2-3; d_call: .; v_call: TRBV5-1; clone_size: .; cdr3_aa: CASSGGGQPTDTQYF; cdr3_nt: TGCGCCAGCAGCGGGGGGGGGCAGCCCACAGATACGCAGTATTTT
j_call: TRBJ2-7; d_call: .; v_call: TRBV19; clone_size: few; cdr3_aa: CASSPSYGQSSYEQYF; cdr3_nt: TGTGCCAGTAGCCCCTCTTACGGACAGAGCTCCTACGAGCAGTACTTC
j_call: TRBJ1-2; d_call: .; v_call: TRBV19; clone_size: .; cdr3_aa: CASGGGGYTF; cdr3_nt: TGTGCCAGCGGAGGAGGCGGCTACACCTTC
j_call: TRBJ2-7; d_call: TRBD2; v_call: TRBV18; clone_size: .; cdr3_aa: CASSEGLAPPYEQYF; cdr3_nt: TGTGCCAGCTCAGAGGGACTAGCGCCTCCCTACGAGCAGTACTTC
j_call: TRBJ2-5; d_call: TRBD1; v_call: TRBV6-5; clone_size: .; cdr3_aa: CASRPTGGAGTQYF; cdr3_nt: TGTGCCAGCAGACCAACAGGGGGCGCGGGGACCCAGTACTTC